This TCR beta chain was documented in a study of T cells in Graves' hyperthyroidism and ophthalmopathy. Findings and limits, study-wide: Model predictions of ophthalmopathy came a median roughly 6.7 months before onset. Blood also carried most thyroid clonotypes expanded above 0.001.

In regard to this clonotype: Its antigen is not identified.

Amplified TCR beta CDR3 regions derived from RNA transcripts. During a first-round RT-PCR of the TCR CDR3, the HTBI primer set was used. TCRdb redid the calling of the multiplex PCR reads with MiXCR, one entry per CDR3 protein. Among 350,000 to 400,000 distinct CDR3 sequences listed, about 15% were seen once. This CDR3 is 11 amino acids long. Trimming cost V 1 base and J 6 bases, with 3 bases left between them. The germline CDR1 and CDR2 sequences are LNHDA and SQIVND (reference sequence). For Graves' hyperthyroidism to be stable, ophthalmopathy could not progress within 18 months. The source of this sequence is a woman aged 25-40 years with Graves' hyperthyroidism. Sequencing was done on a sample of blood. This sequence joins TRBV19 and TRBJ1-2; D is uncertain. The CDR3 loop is CASSIGNGYTF. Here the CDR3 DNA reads TGTGCCAGTAGTATAGGGAATGGCTACACCTTC.